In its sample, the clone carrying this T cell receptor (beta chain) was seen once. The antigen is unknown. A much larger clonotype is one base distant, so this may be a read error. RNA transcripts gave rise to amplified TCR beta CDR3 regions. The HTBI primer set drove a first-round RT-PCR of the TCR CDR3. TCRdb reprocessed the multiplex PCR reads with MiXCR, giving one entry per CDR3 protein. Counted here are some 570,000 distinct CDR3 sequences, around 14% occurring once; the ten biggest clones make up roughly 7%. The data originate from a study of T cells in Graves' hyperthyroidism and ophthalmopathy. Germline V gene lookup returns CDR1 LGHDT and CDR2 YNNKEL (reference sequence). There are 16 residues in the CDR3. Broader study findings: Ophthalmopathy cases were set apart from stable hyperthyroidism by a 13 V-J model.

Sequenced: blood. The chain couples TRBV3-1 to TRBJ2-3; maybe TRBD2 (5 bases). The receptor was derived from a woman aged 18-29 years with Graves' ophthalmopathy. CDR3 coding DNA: TGTGCCGGCAGCCAAGATCTCGGGGTTGGCACAGATACGCAGTATTTT. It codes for CAGSQDLGVGTDTQYF.